The next 15 T cell receptor beta chains were all read from a single sample in a study of shared clonotypes between healthy human individuals (dated by TCRdb to about 2020). For the CD8 naive samples, CD45RO-negative cells were positively selected for CCR7, yielding a CD45RA+CCR7+ population from which TemRA cells were excluded. The library came from the immunoSEQ multiplex PCR assay. TCRdb re-hosts the immuneACCESS table, in-frame sequences only. Its copies lack some clones; in the studies checked, an unresolved V gene accounts for under half of them, and the cause for the rest is not known. The sample table holds about 550,000 clones, of which 95% to 96% were seen once. Around 0.11% of the sample rests with the top ten. The sample comprised naive CD8+ T cells sorted from blood. The cell subset or site label here, explained by the study, means: CD45RA+CCR7+. The source is a woman aged 25 to 39 in good health.

This chain connects TRBV27 to TRBJ2-1, with a weak D call TRBD2 (5 bases). The V gene's germline CDR1 is MNHEY and CDR2 SMNVEV (reference sequence). CDR3 length: 14 residues. V lost 3 bases, J lost 3 bases, and 9 bases lay in between. The CDR3 DNA sequence: TGTGCCAGCAGTTTGAGAGGAGGCTACAATGAGCAGTTCTTC. This sequence encodes CASSLRGGYNEQFF.

V is TRBV9 and J is TRBJ2-1; D gene ambiguous. CDR3 length: 16 amino acids. The V end lost 0 bases, the J end lost 4 bases, and 14 bases lay between the germline ends. CDR1 is SGDLS, CDR2 YYNGEE, per germline. The CDR3 sequence is CASSVASSLQYNEQFF. The CDR3 DNA follows: TGTGCCAGCAGCGTAGCTTCATCCCTACAGTACAATGAGCAGTTCTTC.

Turning to this clone: This sample also contains other DNA sequences that code for the same CDR3. The V gene is TRBV2, the J gene TRBJ1-5; D is unclear. Looked up from germline, CDR1 is SNHLY and CDR2 is FYNNEI. Trimming stripped 4 bases from V and 0 bases from J, with 7 bases between. The CDR3 loop spans 14 amino acids. CDR3 amino acids: CASSGGYSNQPQHF. CDR3 DNA: TGTGCCAGCAGTGGGGGTTATAGCAATCAGCCCCAGCATTTT.

CDR3 in DNA: TGTGCCAGCAGCTCCCTTTTGTACGAGCAGTACTTC. This translates into CASSSLLYEQYF. The chain couples TRBV11-2 to TRBJ2-7; no reliable D call. The V and J ends lost 4 bases and 4 bases respectively, with 8 bases between them. The CDR3 loop spans 12 amino acids. CDR1 is SGHAT and CDR2 is FQNNGV in the germline V gene.

The J gene is TRBJ2-1, the V gene TRBV27, with D possibly being TRBD1 (5 bases). CDR1 MNHEY and CDR2 SMNVEV come from the germline V gene (reference sequence). Deletions cut 2 bases from V and 5 bases from J, with 10 bases between. The CDR3 loop spans 14 amino acids. CDR3 nucleotides: TGTGCCAGCAGTTTAAAAGGGGCCCACAATGAGCAGTTCTTC. Amino acid sequence: CASSLKGAHNEQFF.

This clone was found once. This chain links TRBV27 with TRBJ2-7; perhaps TRBD2 as D (6 bases). V dropped 5 bases and J dropped 7 bases, with 15 bases sitting between them. The CDR3 runs to 13 residues. The germline gives CDR1 MNHEY, CDR2 SMNVEV (reference sequence). The CDR3 sequence is CASSQTSGVEQYF. CDR3 in DNA: TGTGCCAGCAGTCAAACGTCGGGGGTAGAGCAGTACTTC.

Regarding this clone: This same CDR3 is encoded by further DNA sequences in the sample. This chain uses TRBV9 with TRBJ2-2; no reliable D call. Germline loops: CDR1 SGDLS, CDR2 YYNGEE. This CDR3 has 13 amino acids. The ends were cut back, 3 bases at V and 2 bases at J, with 5 bases in the middle. The CDR3 nucleotides are TGTGCCAGCAGCGACAGTAACACCGGGGAGCTGTTTTTT. Translation gives CASSDSNTGELFF.

This clone was recorded only once. The V call is TRBV29-1, the J call TRBJ2-1; TRBD1 might be the D (6 bases). The germline CDR1 and CDR2 sequences are SQVTM and ANQGSEA. Trimming pared 3 bases from V and 0 bases from J, leaving 21 bases between. This CDR3 has 18 residues. The CDR3 spells CSVDWVPDSQSSYNEQFF. CDR3 sequence (DNA): TGCAGCGTTGACTGGGTTCCGGACAGCCAAAGCTCCTACAATGAGCAGTTCTTC.

V gene TRBV6-5 combines with J gene TRBJ1-1, with 7 bases identical to TRBD1. This CDR3 has 14 amino acids. The J segment lost 2 bases and the V segment lost 7 bases, leaving 7 bases of the junction unmatched. Germline values: CDR1 MNHEY, CDR2 SVGAGI. The CDR3 sequence is CASNPWTGNTEAFF. The CDR3 bases are TGTGCCAGCAATCCGTGGACAGGCAACACTGAAGCTTTCTTT.

The chain carries TRBV19 and TRBJ2-1; possibly TRBD2 for D (5 bases). CDR1 and CDR2 from the germline V gene are LNHDA and SQIVND (reference sequence). This CDR3 comprises 15 residues. V shed 2 bases and J shed 3 bases, with 11 bases lying between them. This chain's CDR3 is CASSITGTHYNEQFF. DNA for the CDR3: TGTGCCAGTAGTATAACGGGAACTCACTACAATGAGCAGTTCTTC.

The J gene is TRBJ2-6, the V gene TRBV27; TRBD1 is a possible D gene (5 bases). The V end lost 2 bases, the J end lost 0 bases, and 11 bases lay between the germline ends. CDR1 is MNHEY, CDR2 SMNVEV, per germline (reference sequence). The CDR3 has 17 residues. CDR3: CASSLADTSSGANVLTF. The CDR3 DNA sequence: TGTGCCAGCAGTTTAGCGGACACCAGCTCTGGGGCCAACGTCCTGACTTTC.

This chain uses TRBV2 with TRBJ2-1; TRBD2 agrees at 13 bases. The CDR3 is 19 residues long. J was trimmed by 7 bases and V by 4 bases; bases with no gene match: 16. Germline V lookup: CDR1 SNHLY, CDR2 FYNNEI. The CDR3 DNA reads TGTGCCAGCAGTGCATTGGGACACGGACTAGCGGGAGATAAGAATGAGCAGTTCTTC. This codes for CASSALGHGLAGDKNEQFF.

The CDR3 region has the DNA TGTGCCAGCAGCCCTATAGCGGGAGAGAGCACCGGGGAGCTGTTTTTT. It yields the protein CASSPIAGESTGELFF. The rearrangement joins TRBV28 to TRBJ2-2, with 9 positions matching TRBD2. The CDR3 has 16 residues. Germline CDR1 MDHEN, CDR2 SYDVKM. V trimming: 6 bases; J trimming: 4 bases; junction bases outside the gene matches: 9.

This clone was seen a few times. CDR3 amino acids: CASSLRSNYGYTF. In nucleotides, the CDR3 is TGCGCCAGCAGCCTTAGATCTAACTATGGCTACACCTTC. The V gene is TRBV4-1, the J gene TRBJ1-2; D unclear. V lost 4 bases to trimming and J lost 0 bases, with 6 bases between them. Germline CDR1 is MGHRA and CDR2 is YSYEKL. This CDR3 contains 13 residues.

V is TRBV4-1 and J is TRBJ1-4; possible D gene TRBD1, 6 bases. Trimming took 0 bases from V and 3 from J, leaving 14 bases between them. Germline V gene sequence: CDR1 MGHRA, CDR2 YSYEKL. CDR3 length: 17 residues. CDR3 DNA sequence: TGCGCCAGCAGCCAAGATGGGACATTAGGGGCTAATGAAAAACTGTTTTTT. It encodes CASSQDGTLGANEKLFF.